Below, 25 T cell receptor beta chains from the same sample are listed, as sequenced in a study of Graves' ophthalmopathy and Graves' hyperthyroidism. Amplifying from RNA transcripts, the study obtained TCR beta CDR3 regions. Second-round multiplex PCR came after first-round RT-PCR with HTBI primers. TCRdb ran MiXCR on the multiplex PCR reads and lists one entry per CDR3 protein. The table has 650,000 to 900,000 distinct CDR3 sequences, roughly 40% seen once. Sequencing input: peripheral blood. The source of these receptors is an adult man with Graves' ophthalmopathy.

In regard to this clonotype: One end of the junction fails to match germline, which may point to a read error. The V call is TRBV25-1, the J call TRBJ2-2; weak D call: TRBD1 (6 bases). The CDR3 consists of 15 residues. CDR1 is MGHDK, CDR2 SYGVNS, per germline. The CDR3 DNA reads as TGTGCCAGCAGCTTGTCAGGGGCGAACGCCGGGGAGCTGTTTTTT. Residues: CASSLSGANAGELFF. The whole variable domain, filled in from reference TRBV25-1 and TRBJ2-2, reads EADIYQTPRYLVIGTGKKITLECSQTMGHDKMYWYQQDPGMELHLIHYSYGVNSTEKGDLSSESTVSRIRTEHFPLTLESARPSHTSQYLCASSLSGANAGELFFGEGSRLTVL.

The rearrangement links TRBV10-3 to TRBJ2-2; no clear D. The CDR3 totals 13 residues. Trimming stripped 10 bases from V and 7 bases from J, with 16 bases between. In germline, CDR1 is ENHRY, CDR2 SYGVKD. The CDR3 protein is CASSLTQVGELFF. CDR3 DNA sequence: TGTGCCAGCAGCCTGACCCAGGTCGGGGAGCTGTTTTTT.

This chain uses TRBV7-9 with TRBJ2-7; possibly TRBD1 for D (6 bases). The ends were cut back, 0 bases at V and 6 bases at J, with 15 bases in the middle. The germline CDR1 and CDR2 sequences are SEHNR and FQNEAQ (reference sequence). The CDR3 is 15 residues long. DNA for the CDR3: TGTGCCAGCAGCTTAGCGCGCCAGGGGCTTTTCGAGCAGTACTTC. The encoded protein is CASSLARQGLFEQYF. The complete variable domain, with remaining parts taken from reference TRBV7-9 and TRBJ2-7, reads DTGVSQNPRHKITKRGQNVTFRCDPISEHNRLYWYRQTLGQGPEFLTYFQNEAQLEKSRLLSDRFSAERPKGSFSTLEIQRTEQGDSAMYLCASSLARQGLFEQYFGPGTRLTVT.

This clonotype was recorded many times. CDR3 coding DNA: TGCAGCGTTGGAACATACTACCAAGATGGGTATGGCTACACCTTC. Protein: CSVGTYYQDGYGYTF. V and J are TRBV29-1 and TRBJ1-2; D call uncertain. The CDR3 consists of 15 residues. Germline CDR1 and CDR2: SQVTM and ANQGSEA. V lost 4 bases, J lost 5 bases, and 20 bases lay in between.

Ten or more counts support this clonotype. This chain joins TRBV2 and TRBJ2-5; 9 bases are a match to TRBD1. This CDR3 is 15 amino acids long. The V gene end was trimmed by 10 bases and the J gene end by 3 bases; junction bases not matched to a gene: 12. Germline V gene sequence: CDR1 SNHLY, CDR2 FYNNEI. CDR3 sequence reads: CATRGQGFSEETQYF. As DNA, the CDR3 is TGTGCCACCAGAGGACAGGGGTTTAGTGAAGAGACCCAGTACTTC. The variable domain in full, with the rest retrieved from reference TRBV2 and TRBJ2-5, is EPEVTQTPSHQVTQMGQEVILRCVPISNHLYFYWYRQILGQKVEFLVSFYNNEISEKSEIFDDQFSVERPDGSNFTLKIRSTKLEDSAMYFCATRGQGFSEETQYFGPGTRLLVL.

This clonotype has just a few counts. The J gene is TRBJ1-1, the V gene TRBV5-8, with a possible D match to TRBD1 (6 bases). The ends were cut back, 5 bases at V and 2 bases at J, with 13 bases in the middle. CDR3 length equals 14 residues. In germline, CDR1 is SGHTS, CDR2 YDEGEE. In nucleotides, the CDR3 is TGTGCCAGCAGATCAGGGGCAGCCAACACTGAAGCTTTCTTT. Amino acid sequence: CASRSGAANTEAFF. Based on the CDR3 plus reference TRBV5-8 and TRBJ1-1, the full variable domain is EAGVTQSPTHLIKTRGQQATLRCSPISGHTSVYWYQQALGLGLQFLLWYDEGEERNRGNFPPRFSGRQFPNYSSELNVNALELEDSALYLCASRSGAANTEAFFGQGTRLTVV.

This clonotype was detected only a few times. The CDR3 loop reads CSARRRDGTYEQYF. In DNA form, the CDR3 reads TGCAGTGCTAGAAGGCGGGACGGCACCTACGAGCAGTACTTC. The chain joins TRBV20-1 to TRBJ2-7, with a possible D match to TRBD2 (6 bases). Germline CDR1 and CDR2: DFQATT and SNEGSKA (reference sequence). With 2 bases removed from V and 2 bases from J, the gap between germline ends came to 13 bases. The length of the CDR3 is 14 residues.

A remark on this clonotype: This could be a read error, since a much larger clone is one nucleotide away. This chain joins TRBV10-3 and TRBJ1-1, with 7 bases fitting TRBD1. The CDR3 extends over 15 amino acids. Per the germline V gene, CDR1 is ENHRY and CDR2 is SYGVKD. CDR3 coding DNA: TGTGCCACCAGTGAAAGGGGGACAGCGAACACTGAAGCTTTCTTT. It specifies CATSERGTANTEAFF.

The chain recombines TRBV11-1 with TRBJ1-3; D may be TRBD1 (6 bases). This CDR3 has 16 amino acids. From germline, CDR1 is SGHAT and CDR2 FQDESV (reference sequence). V lost 5 bases and J 0 bases, leaving 14 bases between the germline ends. The CDR3, as DNA: TGTGCCAGCAGCAATCCCCGGGACAACTCTGGAAACACCATATATTTT. Its translation: CASSNPRDNSGNTIYF.

V gene TRBV11-2 combines with J gene TRBJ2-5; 9 bases fit TRBD1. The V gene's germline CDR1 is SGHAT and CDR2 FQNNGV. The V segment lost 8 bases and the J segment 4 bases; nucleotides outside the gene matches: 8. The CDR3 has 14 residues. The CDR3 protein is CASGPGQGRETQYF. DNA for the CDR3: TGTGCCAGCGGCCCGGGACAGGGCCGAGAGACCCAGTACTTC.

The rearrangement uses TRBV9 and TRBJ2-6; D is perhaps TRBD2 (7 bases). Looked up from germline, CDR1 is SGDLS and CDR2 is YYNGEE. The V end was cut by 5 bases, the J end by 4 bases, with 10 bases between. The CDR3 extends over 14 amino acids. CDR3 sequence reads: CASRGGDGANVLTF. The CDR3 DNA sequence: TGTGCCAGCAGAGGGGGGGACGGGGCCAACGTCCTGACTTTC. The variable domain in full, with the rest retrieved from reference TRBV9 and TRBJ2-6, is DSGVTQTPKHLITATGQRVTLRCSPRSGDLSVYWYQQSLDQGLQFLIQYYNGEERAKGNILERFSAQQFPDLHSELNLSSLELGDSALYFCASRGGDGANVLTFGAGSRLTVL.

The V and J genes are TRBV7-9 and TRBJ1-3, with D maybe TRBD1 (5 bases). From germline, CDR1 is SEHNR and CDR2 FQNEAQ (reference sequence). CDR3 length equals 13 residues. V dropped 7 bases and J dropped 4 bases, with 11 bases sitting between them. CDR3 coding DNA: TGTGCCAGCAACGCTAGGACAGGAAACACCATATATTTT. It specifies CASNARTGNTIYF. Looking up the rest from reference TRBV7-9 and TRBJ1-3 gives the full variable domain: DTGVSQNPRHKITKRGQNVTFRCDPISEHNRLYWYRQTLGQGPEFLTYFQNEAQLEKSRLLSDRFSAERPKGSFSTLEIQRTEQGDSAMYLCASNARTGNTIYFGEGSWLTVV.

The J gene is TRBJ1-1, the V gene TRBV2, with 7 bases fitting TRBD1. This CDR3 has 14 residues. CDR1 and CDR2 from the germline V gene are SNHLY and FYNNEI. CDR3 region: CAPKRGGGWTEAFF. CDR3 nucleotides: TGTGCTCCCAAACGGGGAGGGGGCTGGACTGAAGCTTTCTTT. The whole variable domain, filled in from reference TRBV2 and TRBJ1-1, reads EPEVTQTPSHQVTQMGQEVILRCVPISNHLYFYWYRQILGQKVEFLVSFYNNEISEKSEIFDDQFSVERPDGSNFTLKIRSTKLEDSAMYFCAPKRGGGWTEAFFGQGTRLTVV.

Only a few counts were recorded for this clonotype. V gene TRBV20-1 combines with J gene TRBJ1-1; 10 bases map to TRBD1. V shed 6 bases, J shed 3 bases, and the junction held 10 bases outside the gene matches. Germline V gene sequence: CDR1 DFQATT, CDR2 SNEGSKA (reference sequence). The CDR3 loop spans 15 amino acids. The CDR3 loop is CSATGTGVVDTEAFF. In DNA, the CDR3 is TGCAGTGCAACTGGGACAGGGGTCGTTGACACTGAAGCTTTCTTT.

About this clonotype itself: Germline and junction disagree at one end, which may indicate a read error. The chain recombines TRBV7-9 with TRBJ2-2, with no clear D. CDR1 and CDR2 (germline): SEHNR, FQNEAQ (reference sequence). The CDR3 runs to 14 residues. CDR3 sequence: CTSSRSPNTGELFF. The CDR3 DNA follows: TGTACCAGCAGCAGAAGCCCGAACACCGGGGAGCTGTTTTTT.

The chain has TRBV4-1 and TRBJ2-7, with a possible D match to TRBD2 (7 bases). In germline, CDR1 is MGHRA, CDR2 YSYEKL. The CDR3 totals 14 residues. V shed 2 bases and J shed 6 bases, with 14 bases lying between them. The CDR3 here is CASSQTPGGSEQYF. CDR3 coding DNA: TGCGCCAGCAGCCAAACCCCGGGGGGCTCCGAGCAGTACTTC.

This clonotype has just a few counts. The chain joins TRBV7-6 to TRBJ1-3; maybe TRBD1 (6 bases). The CDR3 covers 18 residues. CDR1 and CDR2 from the germline V gene are SGHVS and FNYEAQ. V lost 1 base and J 0 bases, leaving 16 bases between the germline ends. CDR3 nucleotides: TGTGCCAGCAGCTTAGATCCCAGGGGCTCGAGCTCTGGAAACACCATATATTTT. Translated: CASSLDPRGSSSGNTIYF. The entire variable domain, with the rest obtained from reference TRBV7-6 and TRBJ1-3, is as follows: GAGVSQSPRYKVTKRGQDVALRCDPISGHVSLYWYRQALGQGPEFLTYFNYEAQQDKSGLPNDRFSAERPEGSISTLTIQRTEQRDSAMYRCASSLDPRGSSSGNTIYFGEGSWLTVV.

This CDR3 is CASSIDRGGNQPQHF. Written as DNA, the CDR3 is TGTGCCAGCAGTATTGACAGGGGAGGCAATCAGCCCCAGCATTTT. V is TRBV2 and J is TRBJ1-5; 8 bases match TRBD1. This CDR3 has 15 amino acids. J was trimmed by 2 bases and V by 5 bases; bases with no gene match: 5. Germline V CDR1 and CDR2: SNHLY, FYNNEI.

The J gene is TRBJ2-2, the V gene TRBV11-2, with a tentative D call TRBD1 (6 bases). V shed 3 bases and J shed 0 bases, with 11 bases lying between them. The CDR3 extends over 16 amino acids. Germline lookup yields CDR1 SGHAT and CDR2 FQNNGV. For the CDR3, the DNA is TGTGCCAGCAGCTTTCGTACAGGGTCGAACACCGGGGAGCTGTTTTTT. This gives the protein CASSFRTGSNTGELFF.

As regards this clonotype: This may stem from a read error, because a much larger clone lies one nucleotide away. The J gene is TRBJ1-1, the V gene TRBV11-2; TRBD1 is a possible D gene (6 bases). Germline-derived CDR1 and CDR2 are SGHAT and FQNNGV. V lost 2 bases and J 5 bases, leaving 12 bases between the germline ends. This CDR3 contains 14 residues. The CDR3 sequence: CASSLIGGRTEAFF. In DNA form, the CDR3 reads TGTGCCAGCAGCTTAATTGGGGGCCGGACTGAAGCTTTCTTT.

This clonotype was picked up many times. CDR3 bases: TGCGCCAGCAGCCAAGATGGGCAGGGAGGCGGCTACACCTTC. This codes for CASSQDGQGGGYTF. The rearrangement uses TRBV4-3 and TRBJ1-2, with a weak D call TRBD1 (5 bases). Germline V gene data show CDR1 as LGHNA and CDR2 as YSLEER. V gave up 0 bases and J gave up 8 bases, with 13 bases separating them. CDR3 length: 14 amino acids.

The rearrangement joins TRBV11-1 to TRBJ2-7; D is undetermined. Trimming stripped 0 bases from V and 2 bases from J, with 11 bases between. Looked up from germline, CDR1 is SGHAT and CDR2 is FQDESV (reference sequence). CDR3 length: 15 amino acids. The DNA for the CDR3 is TGTGCCAGCAGCTTAGCGCCCGGTTCTACCTACGAGCAGTACTTC. It translates to CASSLAPGSTYEQYF.

The chain joins TRBV10-3 to TRBJ1-1; the D gene is possibly TRBD1 (6 bases). CDR3 length equals 15 residues. In germline, CDR1 is ENHRY, CDR2 SYGVKD. The germline V and J ends were trimmed by 7 bases and 3 bases, with 18 bases remaining between them. The CDR3 sequence: CAIKVTGRGDTEAFF. DNA for the CDR3: TGTGCCATCAAGGTGACAGGCCGAGGGGACACTGAAGCTTTCTTT.

As for this clonotype: One end of the junction varies from germline; a read error may be responsible. The gene calls are TRBV20-1 and TRBJ2-5, with no clear D. The germline V gene has CDR1 DFQATT and CDR2 SNEGSKA (reference sequence). The CDR3 has 14 residues. As DNA, the CDR3 is TGCAGTGCTGGAGATGGAGAAACCCGAGAGACCCAGTACTTC. It is translated as CSAGDGETRETQYF.

As to this clonotype: A read error may produce the germline difference seen at one junction end. V gene TRBV10-3 combines with J gene TRBJ2-7; 9 bases line up with TRBD2. Germline V CDR1 and CDR2: ENHRY, SYGVKD. The CDR3 has 19 amino acids. The CDR3 region has the DNA TGTGCCAGCAGTTCCCCCCTGGGGCTAGCGGGGACTATGTCCTACGAGCAGTACTTC. Translation gives CASSSPLGLAGTMSYEQYF.